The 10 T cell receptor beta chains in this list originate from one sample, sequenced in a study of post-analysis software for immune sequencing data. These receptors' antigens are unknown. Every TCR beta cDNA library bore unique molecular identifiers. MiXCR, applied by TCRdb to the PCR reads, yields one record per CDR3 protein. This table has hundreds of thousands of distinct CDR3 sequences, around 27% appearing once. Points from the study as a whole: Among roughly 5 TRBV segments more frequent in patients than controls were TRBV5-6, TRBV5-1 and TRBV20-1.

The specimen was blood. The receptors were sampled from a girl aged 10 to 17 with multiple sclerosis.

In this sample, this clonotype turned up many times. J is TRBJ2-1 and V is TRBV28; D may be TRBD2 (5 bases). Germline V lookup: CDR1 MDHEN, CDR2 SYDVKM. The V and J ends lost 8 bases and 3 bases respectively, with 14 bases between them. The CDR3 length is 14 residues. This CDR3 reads CASFGGRVYNEQFF. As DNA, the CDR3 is TGTGCCAGCTTCGGTGGGAGAGTCTACAATGAGCAGTTCTTC.

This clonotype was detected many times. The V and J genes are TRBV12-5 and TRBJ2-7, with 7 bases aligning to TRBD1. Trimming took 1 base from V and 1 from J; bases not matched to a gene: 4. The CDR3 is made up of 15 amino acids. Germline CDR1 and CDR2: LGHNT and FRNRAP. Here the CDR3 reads CASGLEQGISYEQYF. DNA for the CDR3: TGTGCTAGTGGTTTGGAACAGGGGATATCCTACGAGCAGTACTTC.

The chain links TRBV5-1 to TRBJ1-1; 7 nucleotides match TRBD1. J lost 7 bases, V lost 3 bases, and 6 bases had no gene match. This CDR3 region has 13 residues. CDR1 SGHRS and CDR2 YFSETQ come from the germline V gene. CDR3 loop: CASSSGQAFEAFF. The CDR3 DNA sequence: TGCGCCAGCAGCTCCGGACAGGCATTTGAAGCTTTCTTT.

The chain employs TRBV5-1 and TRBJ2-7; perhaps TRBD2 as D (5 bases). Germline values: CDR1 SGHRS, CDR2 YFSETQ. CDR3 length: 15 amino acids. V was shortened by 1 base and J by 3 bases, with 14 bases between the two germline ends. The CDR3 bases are TGCGCCAGCAGCTTGATCCCGGAGGCGGTCTACGAGCAGTACTTC. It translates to CASSLIPEAVYEQYF.

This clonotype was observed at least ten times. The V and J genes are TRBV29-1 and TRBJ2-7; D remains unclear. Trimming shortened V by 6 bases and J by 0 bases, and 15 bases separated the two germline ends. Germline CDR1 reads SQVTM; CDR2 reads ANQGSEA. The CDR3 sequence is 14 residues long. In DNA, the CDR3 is TGCAGCGTCGCTCGCGGACGACGCTCCTACGAGCAGTACTTC. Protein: CSVARGRRSYEQYF.

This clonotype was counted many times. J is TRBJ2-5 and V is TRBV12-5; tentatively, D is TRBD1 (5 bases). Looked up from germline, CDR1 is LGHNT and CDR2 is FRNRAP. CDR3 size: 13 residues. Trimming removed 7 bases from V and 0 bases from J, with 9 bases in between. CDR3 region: CASATTDQETQYF. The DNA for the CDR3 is TGTGCTAGTGCTACGACAGACCAAGAGACCCAGTACTTC.

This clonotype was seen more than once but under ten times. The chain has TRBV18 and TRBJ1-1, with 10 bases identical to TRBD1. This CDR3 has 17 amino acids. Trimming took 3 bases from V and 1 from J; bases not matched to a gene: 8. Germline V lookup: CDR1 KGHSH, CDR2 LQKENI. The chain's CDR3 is CASSPGQGHGGNTEAFF. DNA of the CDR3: TGTGCCAGCTCACCGGGACAGGGGCATGGCGGGAACACTGAAGCTTTCTTT.

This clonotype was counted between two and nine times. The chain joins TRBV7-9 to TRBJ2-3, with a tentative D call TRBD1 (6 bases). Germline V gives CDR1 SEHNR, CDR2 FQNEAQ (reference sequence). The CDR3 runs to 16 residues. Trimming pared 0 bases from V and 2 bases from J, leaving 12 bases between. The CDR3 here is CASSLAQGSDTDTQYF. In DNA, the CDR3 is TGTGCCAGCAGCTTAGCACAGGGAAGTGACACAGATACGCAGTATTTT.

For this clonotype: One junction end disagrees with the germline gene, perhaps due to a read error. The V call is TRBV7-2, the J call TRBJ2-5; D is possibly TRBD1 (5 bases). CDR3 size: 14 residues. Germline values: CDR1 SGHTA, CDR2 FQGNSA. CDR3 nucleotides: TGTGCCGGCAGCTGGGGCCCGGCCCAAGAGACCCAGTACTTC. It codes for CAGSWGPAQETQYF.

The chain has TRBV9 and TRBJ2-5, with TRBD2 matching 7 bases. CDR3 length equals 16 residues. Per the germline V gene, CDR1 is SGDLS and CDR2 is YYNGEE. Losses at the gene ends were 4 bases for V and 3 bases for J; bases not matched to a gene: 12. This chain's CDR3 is CASSSGVGGVEETQYF. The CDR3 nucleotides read TGTGCCAGCAGCTCGGGCGTGGGGGGGGTGGAAGAGACCCAGTACTTC.